Listed here are 10 T cell receptor beta chains from one sample, sequenced in a study of blood T cell repertoires in COVID-19. The assay was immunoSEQ multiplex PCR, and TCRdb's table has in-frame clones only and misses some. The sample shows hundreds of thousands of clones, around four fifths of them seen only once. What was sequenced was peripheral blood. The receptor source for this set is a woman in her fifties or sixties with acute or convalescent COVID-19.

The rearrangement links TRBV19 to TRBJ2-3; 11 nucleotides match TRBD1. Germline loops: CDR1 LNHDA, CDR2 SQIVND (reference sequence). Trimming at V came to 6 bases and at J to 2 bases, leaving 16 bases not matched to a gene. CDR3 length equals 19 residues. In DNA form, the CDR3 reads TGTGCCAGTAGCGGCCCAACCATTGGGACAGGGGGGTTCACAGATACGCAGTATTTT. This codes for CASSGPTIGTGGFTDTQYF.

The chain has TRBV5-1 and TRBJ1-3; D is unresolved. V dropped 2 bases and J dropped 0 bases, with 6 bases sitting between them. Germline CDR1 SGHRS, CDR2 YFSETQ. The CDR3 has 14 amino acids. The CDR3 loop reads CASSFGPSGNTIYF. Written as DNA, the CDR3 is TGCGCCAGCAGCTTCGGTCCCTCTGGAAACACCATATATTTT.

Turning to this clone: Relative to the germline gene, one junction end is altered; a read error may explain this. The chain combines TRBV24-1 with TRBJ1-5; no clear D. Germline V CDR1 and CDR2: KGHDR, SFDVKD. This CDR3 contains 13 residues. CDR3: CAASRQAGGPQHF. CDR3 sequence (DNA): TGTGCCGCCAGCCGACAAGCTGGAGGGCCCCAGCATTTT.

V gene TRBV6-5 combines with J gene TRBJ2-5; maybe TRBD1 (6 bases). CDR3 length: 15 residues. V lost 0 bases and J 5 bases, leaving 13 bases between the germline ends. Germline V gene sequence: CDR1 MNHEY, CDR2 SVGAGI. CDR3 coding DNA: TGTGCCAGCAGTTACTCGGCAGGGGTCCGGGAGACCCAGTACTTC. It specifies CASSYSAGVRETQYF.

Only one count was recorded for this clone. V usage is TRBV19 and J usage is TRBJ1-3; TRBD1 is a possible D gene (5 bases). The CDR3 totals 14 residues. Germline-derived CDR1 and CDR2 are LNHDA and SQIVND (reference sequence). The V end was cut by 10 bases, the J end by 2 bases, with 15 bases between. The CDR3 bases are TGTGCCACCTCAAGGGGTAGCCCTGGAAACACCATATATTTT. It specifies CATSRGSPGNTIYF.

This chain connects TRBV7-2 to TRBJ2-5, with D possibly TRBD2 on 6 matching bases. Deletions cut 1 base from V and 2 bases from J, with 14 bases between. The germline gives CDR1 SGHTA, CDR2 FQGNSA. The CDR3 is made up of 16 amino acids. CDR3 DNA sequence: TGTGCCAGCAGCTTAGGGCCCGGGCGGGGACAAGAGACCCAGTACTTC. It yields the protein CASSLGPGRGQETQYF.

The chain combines TRBV28 with TRBJ2-7, with TRBD2 matching 8 bases. Germline V gene data show CDR1 as MDHEN and CDR2 as SYDVKM. J gave up 3 bases and V 2 bases, and 18 bases lay outside the gene matches. The CDR3 extends over 19 amino acids. The CDR3 DNA sequence: TGTGCCAGCAGTTTAGGGAGACTAGATGGGAGCGGGGGCCTCTACGAGCAGTACTTC. This encodes CASSLGRLDGSGGLYEQYF.

This chain joins TRBV2 and TRBJ1-2, with no clear D. The CDR3 length is 13 residues. CDR1 is SNHLY, CDR2 FYNNEI, per germline. V was pared by 3 bases and J by 6 bases, with 11 bases between. The CDR3 DNA reads as TGTGCCAGCAGTGAGCGTTTCGGGGATGGCTACACCTTC. It encodes CASSERFGDGYTF. The full variable domain, rest sourced from reference TRBV2 and TRBJ1-2, is EPEVTQTPSHQVTQMGQEVILRCVPISNHLYFYWYRQILGQKVEFLVSFYNNEISEKSEIFDDQFSVERPDGSNFTLKIRSTKLEDSAMYFCASSERFGDGYTFGSGTRLTVV.

CDR3 sequence (DNA): TGCGCCAGCAGCTTCCGCGCAGGGAACACCGGGGAGCTGTTTTTT. The encoded protein is CASSFRAGNTGELFF. The chain links TRBV5-1 to TRBJ2-2; D unclear. V was cut by 2 bases and J by 1 base, with 9 bases left in between. This CDR3 is 15 amino acids long. Germline lookup yields CDR1 SGHRS and CDR2 YFSETQ.

J is TRBJ2-2 and V is TRBV7-2, with D uncertain. Between the trimmed V and J ends, which lost 3 bases and 0 bases, there was a span of 2 bases. This CDR3 comprises 13 residues. Germline V gene lookup returns CDR1 SGHTA and CDR2 FQGNSA. CDR3 nucleotide sequence: TGTGCCAGCAGCTTTACGAACACCGGGGAGCTGTTTTTT. This sequence encodes CASSFTNTGELFF.